The 3 T cell receptor beta chains in this list originate from one sample, sequenced in a study of control samples from healthy donors and cancer patients. Clones were read by immunoSEQ multiplex PCR, and TCRdb kept only the in-frame ones, dropping some. This sample carries 110,000 or so clones, roughly nine tenths of them seen once, and the ten largest clones take about two fifths. Sequenced: blood. These receptors were taken from a man over 45 in good health.

This clone occurred once. The chain combines TRBV3-1 (or the pseudogene TRBV3-2) with TRBJ2-3; D gene unclear. With 4 bases removed from V and 0 bases from J, the gap between germline ends came to 8 bases. Germline CDR1 and CDR2: LGHDT and YNNKEL (reference sequence). CDR3 size: 14 residues. CDR3: CASSPDLSTDTQYF. CDR3 sequence (DNA): TGTGCCAGCAGCCCGGACCTTAGCACAGATACGCAGTATTTT.

The genes are TRBV6-1 and TRBJ2-7; no reliable D call. CDR3 length: 16 residues. Germline values: CDR1 MNHNS, CDR2 SASEGT. V lost 1 base and J lost 1, with 14 bases in between. The CDR3 DNA is TGTGCCAGCAGTGAAGGGAGAGCTCCGCGTTCCTACGAGCAGTACTTC. Protein sequence: CASSEGRAPRSYEQYF.

The chain combines TRBV3-1 (or the pseudogene TRBV3-2) with TRBJ1-5; TRBD1 is a possible D gene (5 bases). The CDR3 is made up of 13 amino acids. Germline V gene sequence: CDR1 LGHDT, CDR2 YNNKEL (reference sequence). V lost 4 bases and J lost 5, with 9 bases in between. This CDR3 reads CASSRDGYQPQHF. The CDR3 DNA reads TGTGCCAGCAGCCGGGACGGATATCAGCCCCAGCATTTT.